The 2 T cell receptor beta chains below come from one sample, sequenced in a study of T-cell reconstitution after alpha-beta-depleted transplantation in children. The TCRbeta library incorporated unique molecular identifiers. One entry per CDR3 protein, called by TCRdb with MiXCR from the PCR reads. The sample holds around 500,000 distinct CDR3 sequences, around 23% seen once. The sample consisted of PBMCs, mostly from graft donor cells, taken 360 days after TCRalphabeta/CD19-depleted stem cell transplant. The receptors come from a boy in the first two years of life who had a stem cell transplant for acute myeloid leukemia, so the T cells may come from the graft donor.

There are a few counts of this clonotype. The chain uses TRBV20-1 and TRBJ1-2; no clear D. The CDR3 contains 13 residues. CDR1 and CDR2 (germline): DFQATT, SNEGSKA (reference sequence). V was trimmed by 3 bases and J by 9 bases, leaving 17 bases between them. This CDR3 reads CSARAAWNISYTF. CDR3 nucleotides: TGCAGTGCTAGGGCAGCCTGGAATATCAGCTACACCTTC.

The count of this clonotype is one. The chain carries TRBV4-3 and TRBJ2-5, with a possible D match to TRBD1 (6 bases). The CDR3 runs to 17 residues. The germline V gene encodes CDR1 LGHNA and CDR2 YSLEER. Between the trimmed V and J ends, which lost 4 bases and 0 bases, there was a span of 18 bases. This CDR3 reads CASSPTPGQQNQETQYF. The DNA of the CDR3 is TGCGCCAGCAGCCCGACGCCGGGACAACAAAACCAAGAGACCCAGTACTTC.